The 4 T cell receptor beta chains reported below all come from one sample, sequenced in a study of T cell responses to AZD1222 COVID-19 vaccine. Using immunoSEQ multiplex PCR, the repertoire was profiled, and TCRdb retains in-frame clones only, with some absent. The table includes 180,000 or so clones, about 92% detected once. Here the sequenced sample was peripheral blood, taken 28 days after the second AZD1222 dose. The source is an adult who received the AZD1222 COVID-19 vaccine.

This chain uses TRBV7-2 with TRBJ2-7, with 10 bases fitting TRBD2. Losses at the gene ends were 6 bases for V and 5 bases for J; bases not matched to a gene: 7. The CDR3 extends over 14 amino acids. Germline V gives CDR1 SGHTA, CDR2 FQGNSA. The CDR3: CASSLWGTSDEQYF. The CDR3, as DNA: TGTGCCAGCAGTCTCTGGGGGACTAGCGACGAGCAGTACTTC.

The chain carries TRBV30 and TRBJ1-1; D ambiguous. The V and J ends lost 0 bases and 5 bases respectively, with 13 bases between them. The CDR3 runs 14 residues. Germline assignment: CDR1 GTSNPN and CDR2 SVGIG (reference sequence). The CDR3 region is CAWSVSGAGTEAFF. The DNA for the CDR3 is TGTGCCTGGAGTGTTTCGGGAGCTGGGACTGAAGCTTTCTTT.

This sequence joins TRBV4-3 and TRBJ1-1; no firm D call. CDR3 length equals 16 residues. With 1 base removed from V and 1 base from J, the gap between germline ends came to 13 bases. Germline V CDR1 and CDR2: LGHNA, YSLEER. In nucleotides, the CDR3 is TGCGCCAGCAGCCAAGCCGGAACGACGGGGAACACTGAAGCTTTCTTT. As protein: CASSQAGTTGNTEAFF.

The CDR3 DNA sequence: TGTGCCAGCAGCCAAAGTGGGGCGGGCTTCTATGGCTACACCTTC. Protein sequence: CASSQSGAGFYGYTF. The chain joins TRBV14 to TRBJ1-2, with TRBD1 as a possible D gene (5 bases). The length of the CDR3 is 15 residues. V lost 2 bases and J 4 bases, leaving 14 bases between the germline ends. The germline CDR1 and CDR2 sequences are SGHDN and FVKESK. Combining the CDR3 with reference TRBV14 and TRBJ1-2 gives the whole variable domain EAGVTQFPSHSVIEKGQTVTLRCDPISGHDNLYWYRRVMGKEIKFLLHFVKESKQDESGMPNNRFLAERTGGTYSTLKVQPAELEDSGVYFCASSQSGAGFYGYTFGSGTRLTVV.